Listed below are T cell receptor beta chains from one sample, sequenced in a study of human T cells and chemical hapten exposure. Each CDR3 protein gets one entry after TCRdb re-called the RACE reads with MiXCR. The data show roughly 380,000 distinct CDR3 sequences, with roughly 4.6% seen just once and approximately 2.4% held by the top ten. Source: whole blood, taken in connection with sensitization to the hapten diphenylcyclopropenone (DPC). The origin of the receptors is a woman between 45 and 65 years old with alopecia areata. Some clones in this sample may be carry-over from other donors' samples. The CDR3 runs from the conserved cysteine through the conserved F or W. The D gene is left open where the match is weak. Not every row has a clone size; where given, it reads once, few, many or a size class.

cdr3_length: 11; v_call: TRBV6-2/TRBV6-3; d_call: NA; j_call: TRBJ2-1; clone_size: NA; cdr3_nt: TGTGCCAGCAGTTGGACAAATGAGCAGTTCTTC; cdr3_aa: CASSWTNEQFF
cdr3_length: 15; v_call: TRBV6-2/TRBV6-3; d_call: TRBD2; j_call: TRBJ2-1; clone_size: many; cdr3_nt: TGTGCCAGCAACGGACTAGCGGGAGAGCGGGATGAGCAGTTCTTC; cdr3_aa: CASNGLAGERDEQFF
cdr3_length: 13; v_call: TRBV6-5; d_call: TRBD2; j_call: TRBJ2-1; clone_size: many; cdr3_nt: TGTGCCAGCAGTCTAGCGGTCTACAATGAGCAGTTCTTC; cdr3_aa: CASSLAVYNEQFF
cdr3_length: 14; v_call: TRBV18; d_call: NA; j_call: TRBJ2-4; clone_size: NA; cdr3_nt: TGTGCCAGCTCACCCGACGAGACTAGAACCCATCAGTACTTC; cdr3_aa: CASSPDETRTHQYF
cdr3_length: 16; v_call: TRBV20-1; d_call: NA; j_call: TRBJ2-6; clone_size: many; cdr3_nt: TGCAGTGCTAGAGATCTGAGAGGGGATGGGGCCAACGTCCTGACTTTC; cdr3_aa: CSARDLRGDGANVLTF
cdr3_length: 13; v_call: TRBV7-9; d_call: NA; j_call: TRBJ1-1; clone_size: NA; cdr3_nt: TGTGCCAGCAGCTTACCAACCAACACTGAAGCTTTCTTT; cdr3_aa: CASSLPTNTEAFF
cdr3_length: 14; v_call: TRBV7-2; d_call: NA; j_call: TRBJ2-6; clone_size: many; cdr3_nt: TGTGCCAGCGGACGGGACTCTGGGGCCAACGTCCTGACTTTC; cdr3_aa: CASGRDSGANVLTF
cdr3_length: 18; v_call: TRBV5-1; d_call: TRBD2; j_call: TRBJ2-3; clone_size: many; cdr3_nt: TGCGCCAGCAGCTTGTATGCTAGCGGGGGGGCCAGCACAGATACGCAGTATTTT; cdr3_aa: CASSLYASGGASTDTQYF
cdr3_length: 15; v_call: TRBV28; d_call: NA; j_call: TRBJ2-3; clone_size: few; cdr3_nt: TGTGCCAGCAGCTCCGGAGATTTGTGGACAGATACGCAGTATTTT; cdr3_aa: CASSSGDLWTDTQYF
cdr3_length: 15; v_call: TRBV2; d_call: NA; j_call: TRBJ1-5; clone_size: many; cdr3_nt: TGTGCCAGCAGTGATAGCTGGGGGGGAAATCAGCCCCAGCATTTT; cdr3_aa: CASSDSWGGNQPQHF
cdr3_length: 13; v_call: TRBV29-1; d_call: TRBD1; j_call: TRBJ2-7; clone_size: NA; cdr3_nt: TGCAGCGTTGTCTGGACAGGGGAATACGAGCAGTACTTC; cdr3_aa: CSVVWTGEYEQYF
cdr3_length: 14; v_call: TRBV5-8; d_call: NA; j_call: TRBJ2-7; clone_size: few; cdr3_nt: TGTGCCAGCAGCTTAAGAACTAGGCCCTACGAGCAGTACTTC; cdr3_aa: CASSLRTRPYEQYF
cdr3_length: 13; v_call: TRBV7-7; d_call: NA; j_call: TRBJ2-7; clone_size: few; cdr3_nt: TGTGCCAGCAGCTTTGGGGAGCTATACGAGCAGTACTTC; cdr3_aa: CASSFGELYEQYF
cdr3_length: 13; v_call: TRBV6-1; d_call: NA; j_call: TRBJ1-5; clone_size: few; cdr3_nt: TGTGCCAGCGTTTCCAGATTCAATCAGCCCCAGCATTTT; cdr3_aa: CASVSRFNQPQHF
cdr3_length: 15; v_call: TRBV4-1; d_call: NA; j_call: TRBJ1-5; clone_size: many; cdr3_nt: TGCGCCAGCAGCCAAGATTCGGGGGGCGGCCAGCCCCAGCATTTT; cdr3_aa: CASSQDSGGGQPQHF
cdr3_length: 13; v_call: TRBV5-1; d_call: TRBD1; j_call: TRBJ1-4; clone_size: few; cdr3_nt: TGCGCCAGCAGTACAGGGGTAGACGAAAAACTGTTTTTT; cdr3_aa: CASSTGVDEKLFF
cdr3_length: 17; v_call: TRBV12-3/TRBV12-4; d_call: NA; j_call: TRBJ1-5; clone_size: NA; cdr3_nt: TGTGCCAGCAGTGGCCGGGAGGGGTGGGGTAGCAATCAGCCCCAGCATTTT; cdr3_aa: CASSGREGWGSNQPQHF
cdr3_length: 13; v_call: TRBV18; d_call: NA; j_call: TRBJ2-1; clone_size: few; cdr3_nt: TGTGCCAGCTCACCAATAGTAGCCAATGAGCAGTTCTTC; cdr3_aa: CASSPIVANEQFF
cdr3_length: 14; v_call: TRBV6-2/TRBV6-3; d_call: NA; j_call: TRBJ2-1; clone_size: many; cdr3_nt: TGTGCCAGCAGTTACGTCAGCTCCTACAATGAGCAGTTCTTC; cdr3_aa: CASSYVSSYNEQFF
cdr3_length: 14; v_call: TRBV6-5; d_call: NA; j_call: TRBJ1-5; clone_size: NA; cdr3_nt: TGTGCCAGCAGCCCGATGGCAGGGAATCAGCCCCAGCATTTT; cdr3_aa: CASSPMAGNQPQHF
cdr3_length: 17; v_call: TRBV6-1; d_call: NA; j_call: TRBJ2-7; clone_size: NA; cdr3_nt: TGTGCCAGCAGTGAAGGAGAAGTTCCAACCCCCTCGTGGGAGCAGTACTTC; cdr3_aa: CASSEGEVPTPSWEQYF
cdr3_length: 15; v_call: TRBV7-9; d_call: TRBD2; j_call: TRBJ2-3; clone_size: many; cdr3_nt: TGTGCCAGCAGCCTGGGACTAGCGGGACAAGATACGCAGTATTTT; cdr3_aa: CASSLGLAGQDTQYF
cdr3_length: 12; v_call: TRBV2; d_call: NA; j_call: TRBJ2-7; clone_size: NA; cdr3_nt: TGTGCCAGCAGTGCGGGGCGGGAAGAGCAGTACTTC; cdr3_aa: CASSAGREEQYF
cdr3_length: 16; v_call: TRBV11-2; d_call: NA; j_call: TRBJ2-5; clone_size: many; cdr3_nt: TGTGCCAGCAGCTTATCCCTACGAGGGGAGCAAGAGACCCAGTACTTC; cdr3_aa: CASSLSLRGEQETQYF
cdr3_length: 13; v_call: TRBV2; d_call: NA; j_call: TRBJ1-2; clone_size: many; cdr3_nt: TGTGCCAGCAAAGGGCCGCTTGTCTATGGCTACACCTTC; cdr3_aa: CASKGPLVYGYTF
cdr3_length: 16; v_call: TRBV18; d_call: TRBD1; j_call: TRBJ2-3; clone_size: many; cdr3_nt: TGTGCCAGCTCAACCAGCCTTAGCCAGGGGACAGATGCGCAGTATTTT; cdr3_aa: CASSTSLSQGTDAQYF
cdr3_length: 11; v_call: TRBV10-1; d_call: NA; j_call: TRBJ2-1; clone_size: many; cdr3_nt: TGCGCCAGCAGGACCGGGACTGAGCAGTTCTTC; cdr3_aa: CASRTGTEQFF
cdr3_length: 17; v_call: TRBV7-8; d_call: TRBD2; j_call: TRBJ2-3; clone_size: many; cdr3_nt: TGTGCCAGCAGCTTAGGACTAGCGGGATTGGGCACAGATACGCAGTATTTT; cdr3_aa: CASSLGLAGLGTDTQYF
cdr3_length: 15; v_call: TRBV29-1; d_call: TRBD1; j_call: TRBJ2-1; clone_size: NA; cdr3_nt: TGCAGCGTTGATGCCGGGGACAGCCCGTACAATGAGCAGTTCTTC; cdr3_aa: CSVDAGDSPYNEQFF
cdr3_length: 15; v_call: TRBV12-3/TRBV12-4; d_call: NA; j_call: TRBJ1-2; clone_size: many; cdr3_nt: TGTGCCAGCAGTTTATCAGCCACCCTTAACTATGGCTACACCTTC; cdr3_aa: CASSLSATLNYGYTF
cdr3_length: 15; v_call: TRBV7-9; d_call: NA; j_call: TRBJ2-1; clone_size: many; cdr3_nt: TGTGCCAGCAGCTCCCAGGCTAGCTCCTACAATGAGCAGTTCTTC; cdr3_aa: CASSSQASSYNEQFF
cdr3_length: 16; v_call: TRBV29-1; d_call: NA; j_call: TRBJ2-7; clone_size: many; cdr3_nt: TGCAGCGTTGAAGGATTGCCCGGCCACCTCTACTACGAGCAGTACTTC; cdr3_aa: CSVEGLPGHLYYEQYF
cdr3_length: 16; v_call: TRBV5-1; d_call: NA; j_call: TRBJ2-3; clone_size: few; cdr3_nt: TGCGCCAGCAGCAACTCCCGCGTGGGGGGATCAGATACGCAGTATTTT; cdr3_aa: CASSNSRVGGSDTQYF
cdr3_length: 15; v_call: TRBV7-8; d_call: NA; j_call: TRBJ2-2; clone_size: once; cdr3_nt: TGTGCCAGCAGCTTAGGCAGGGTGAACACCGGGGAGCTGTTTTTT; cdr3_aa: CASSLGRVNTGELFF
cdr3_length: 15; v_call: TRBV7-2; d_call: TRBD2; j_call: TRBJ2-7; clone_size: NA; cdr3_nt: TGTGCCAGCAGCTCCCCGGACCCGGGGGGATACGAGCAGTACTTC; cdr3_aa: CASSSPDPGGYEQYF
cdr3_length: 13; v_call: TRBV6-5; d_call: TRBD1; j_call: TRBJ1-1; clone_size: few; cdr3_nt: TGTGCCAGCAGGGCAGGGGGTACCACTGAAGCTTTCTTT; cdr3_aa: CASRAGGTTEAFF
cdr3_length: 14; v_call: TRBV12-3/TRBV12-4; d_call: NA; j_call: TRBJ1-3; clone_size: many; cdr3_nt: TGTGCCAGCACCATGCCCGGGAGAGGAAACACCATATATTTT; cdr3_aa: CASTMPGRGNTIYF
cdr3_length: 13; v_call: TRBV20-1; d_call: NA; j_call: TRBJ1-5; clone_size: NA; cdr3_nt: TGCAGTGCTGGTGGACTGAAGGAGCAGCCCCAGCATTTT; cdr3_aa: CSAGGLKEQPQHF
cdr3_length: 15; v_call: TRBV10-2; d_call: TRBD1; j_call: TRBJ2-2; clone_size: few; cdr3_nt: TGCGCCAGCAGTGTAGGACAGGGATACACCGGGGAGCTGTTTTTT; cdr3_aa: CASSVGQGYTGELFF
cdr3_length: 15; v_call: TRBV3-1; d_call: NA; j_call: TRBJ2-7; clone_size: few; cdr3_nt: TGTGCCAGCAGCCAAGATAGCTCCGGCCCCTACGAGCAGTACTTC; cdr3_aa: CASSQDSSGPYEQYF
cdr3_length: 11; v_call: TRBV29-1; d_call: NA; j_call: TRBJ2-5; clone_size: NA; cdr3_nt: TGCAGCCTGCGGGTGGGGGAGACCCAGTACTTC; cdr3_aa: CSLRVGETQYF
cdr3_length: 12; v_call: TRBV4-3; d_call: NA; j_call: TRBJ2-3; clone_size: many; cdr3_nt: TGCGCCAGCAGCCAGCTTGGCGATACGCAGTATTTT; cdr3_aa: CASSQLGDTQYF